The rows below give T cell receptor beta chains drawn from one sample of a study of vaccination effects on CD4 cells after COVID-19. Sequenced by immunoSEQ multiplex PCR; TCRdb stores in-frame clones only, minus some. There are just under 75,000 clones in the sample; under 85% occur only once, and around 3.2% lies in the top ten. No antigen has been identified for these receptors. The sequences come from CD4+ T cells from PBMCs cultured with HCoV-NL63 spike peptides, collected before COVID-19 vaccination. These receptors were collected from a human donor who received a COVID-19 vaccine. CDR3s include the opening cysteine and the closing phenylalanine or tryptophan. The D gene is left open where the match is weak. Only part of the rows carry a size: once, few, many, or a class if the clone is expanded.

-,-,17,TRBJ1-6,TRBV5-4,CASSSPGTRGENSPLHF,TGTGCCAGCAGCTCCCCGGGGACACGGGGCGAGAATTCACCCCTCCACTTT
-,medium-sized,13,TRBJ2-5,TRBV6-5,CASSTPGRETQYF,TGTGCCAGCAGCACCCCCGGCAGGGAGACCCAGTACTTC
-,-,16,TRBJ1-6,TRBV7-8,CASRQGQSSYNSPLHF,TGTGCCAGCAGGCAAGGACAGAGCTCCTATAATTCACCCCTCCACTTT
-,-,16,TRBJ1-5,TRBV13,CASSLGVGSQNQPQHF,TGTGCCAGCAGCTTAGGCGTGGGGAGTCAGAATCAGCCCCAGCATTTT
-,-,18,TRBJ2-1,TRBV2,CASSGRGSGLYGVDEQFF,TGTGCCAGCAGTGGGAGGGGAAGTGGGCTGTACGGTGTAGATGAGCAGTTCTTC
TRBD1,-,15,TRBJ1-5,TRBV7-2,CASSLSGTDNQPQHF,TGTGCCAGCAGCTTGTCCGGGACAGACAATCAGCCCCAGCATTTT
TRBD1,-,17,TRBJ1-5,TRBV12-5,CASGQQGFLYSNQPQHF,TGTGCTAGTGGTCAACAGGGGTTCCTATATAGCAATCAGCCCCAGCATTTT
TRBD2,once,17,TRBJ2-5,TRBV7-2,CASSLGLAAGGKETQYF,TGTGCCAGCAGCTTAGGTTTGGCGGCGGGGGGTAAAGAGACCCAGTACTTC
TRBD2,-,17,TRBJ2-1,TRBV30,CAWSGLGLAGGPSEQFF,TGTGCCTGGAGTGGTTTAGGGCTAGCGGGGGGGCCGAGTGAGCAGTTCTTC
-,-,15,TRBJ2-3,TRBV5-4,CASSSTRTNTDTQYF,TGTGCCAGCAGCTCAACAAGGACCAACACAGATACGCAGTATTTT
TRBD1,-,15,TRBJ1-5,TRBV3-1/TRBV3-2,CASSHGTARNQPQHF,TGTGCCAGCAGCCATGGGACAGCTCGCAATCAGCCCCAGCATTTT
-,-,13,TRBJ1-5,TRBV6-6,CASRGVSNQPQHF,TGTGCCAGCAGGGGTGTCAGCAATCAGCCCCAGCATTTT
TRBD1,-,15,TRBJ2-2,TRBV7-3,CASSTTGTNTGELFF,TGTGCCAGCAGCACGACAGGGACGAACACCGGGGAGCTGTTTTTT
-,-,13,TRBJ1-6,TRBV28,CASIGHFNSPLHF,TGTGCCAGCATCGGACACTTTAATTCACCCCTCCACTTT
-,-,13,TRBJ2-1,TRBV7-3,CASSLGLADEQFF,TGTGCCAGCAGCTTAGGACTGGCGGATGAGCAGTTCTTC
TRBD2,-,15,TRBJ2-1,TRBV7-6,CASSATGTSYNEQFF,TGTGCCAGCAGCGCGACCGGGACTAGTTACAATGAGCAGTTCTTC
-,-,14,TRBJ2-3,TRBV5-4,CASSPQGDTDTQYF,TGTGCCAGCAGCCCCCAGGGCGACACAGATACGCAGTATTTT